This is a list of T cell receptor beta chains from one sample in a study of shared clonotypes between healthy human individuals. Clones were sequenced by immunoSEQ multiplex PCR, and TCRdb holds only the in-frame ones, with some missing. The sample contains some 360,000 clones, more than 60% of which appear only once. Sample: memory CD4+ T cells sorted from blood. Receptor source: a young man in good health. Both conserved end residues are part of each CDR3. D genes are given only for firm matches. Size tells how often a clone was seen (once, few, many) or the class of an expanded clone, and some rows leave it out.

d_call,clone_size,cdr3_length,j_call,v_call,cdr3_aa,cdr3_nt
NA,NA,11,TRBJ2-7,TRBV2,CASSPLYEQYF,TGTGCCAGCAGCCCCCTTTACGAGCAGTACTTC
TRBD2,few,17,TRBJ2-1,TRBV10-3,CAISDPRLAGGYNEQFF,TGTGCCATCAGTGACCCCCGACTAGCGGGAGGATACAATGAGCAGTTCTTC
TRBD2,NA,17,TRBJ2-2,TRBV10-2,CASSEKLAGVSAGELFF,TGCGCCAGCAGTGAGAAACTAGCGGGAGTTTCTGCCGGGGAGCTGTTTTTT
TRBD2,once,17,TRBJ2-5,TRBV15,CATSKLAGGGRGETQYF,TGTGCCACCAGCAAGCTAGCCGGGGGGGGACGCGGAGAGACCCAGTACTTC
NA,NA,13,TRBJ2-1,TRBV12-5,CASGLGWNNEQFF,TGTGCTAGTGGTTTGGGGTGGAACAATGAGCAGTTCTTC
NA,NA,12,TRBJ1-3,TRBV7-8,CASSLRYGAIYF,TGTGCCAGCAGCTTGCGCTACGGGGCCATATATTTT
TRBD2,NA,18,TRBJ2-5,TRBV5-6,CASSLGRATSGWGETQYF,TGTGCCAGCAGCTTGGGAAGAGCCACTAGCGGGTGGGGAGAGACCCAGTACTTC
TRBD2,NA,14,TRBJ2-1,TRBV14,CASSDGLAYNEQFF,TGTGCCAGCAGTGACGGACTAGCCTACAATGAGCAGTTCTTC
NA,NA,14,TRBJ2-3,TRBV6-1,CASSHSGPTDTQYF,TGTGCCAGCAGCCATTCGGGGCCTACAGATACGCAGTATTTT
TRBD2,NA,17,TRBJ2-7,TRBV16,CASSQTKAAGVGYEQYF,TGTGCCAGCAGCCAAACCAAAGCGGCGGGAGTAGGGTACGAGCAGTACTTC
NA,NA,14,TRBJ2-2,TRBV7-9,CASRTDGNTGELFF,TGTGCCAGCAGGACGGACGGGAACACCGGGGAGCTGTTTTTT
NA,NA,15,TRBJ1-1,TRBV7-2,CASSLGLGTNTEAFF,TGTGCCAGCAGCTTGGGGCTCGGGACGAACACTGAAGCTTTCTTT
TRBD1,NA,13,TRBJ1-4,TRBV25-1,CASSATGPGKLFF,TGTGCCAGCAGCGCGACAGGGCCCGGGAAACTGTTTTTT
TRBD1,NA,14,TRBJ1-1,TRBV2,CASSVWTGIPEAFF,TGTGCCAGCAGTGTATGGACAGGGATCCCTGAAGCTTTCTTT
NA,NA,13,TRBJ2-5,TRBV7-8,CASSLVGAETQYF,TGTGCCAGCAGCTTAGTGGGCGCGGAGACCCAGTACTTC
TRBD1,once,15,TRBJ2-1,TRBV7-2,CASSFQGQMDNEQFF,TGTGCCAGCAGCTTTCAGGGACAGATGGACAATGAGCAGTTCTTC
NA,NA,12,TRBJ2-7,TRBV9,CASSVNMKEQYF,TGTGCCAGCAGCGTTAACATGAAAGAGCAGTACTTC
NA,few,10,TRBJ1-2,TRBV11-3,CASSSYGYTF,TGTGCCAGCAGCTCGTATGGCTACACCTTC
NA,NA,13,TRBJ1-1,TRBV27,CASQSRVGTEAFF,TGTGCCAGTCAAAGTAGGGTTGGTACTGAAGCTTTCTTT
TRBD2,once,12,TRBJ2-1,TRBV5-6,CASSLTSGEQFF,TGTGCCAGCAGCTTGACTAGCGGTGAGCAGTTCTTC
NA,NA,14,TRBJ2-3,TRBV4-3,CASSPGGGGDTQYF,TGCGCCAGCAGCCCAGGGGGAGGGGGGGATACGCAGTATTTT
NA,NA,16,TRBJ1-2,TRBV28,CASSFQLRGENYGYTF,TGTGCCAGCAGTTTTCAATTAAGAGGGGAGAACTATGGCTACACCTTC
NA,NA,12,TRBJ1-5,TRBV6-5,CASMKSDQPQHF,TGTGCCAGCATGAAATCCGACCAGCCCCAGCATTTT
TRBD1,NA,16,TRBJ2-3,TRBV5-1,CASSASGTGATDTQYF,TGCGCCAGCAGCGCAAGCGGGACAGGGGCCACAGATACGCAGTATTTT
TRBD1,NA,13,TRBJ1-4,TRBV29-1,CSVKTGSGEKLFF,TGCAGCGTGAAGACAGGGTCGGGTGAAAAACTGTTTTTT
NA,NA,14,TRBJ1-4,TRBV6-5,CASSYRRGDEKLFF,TGTGCCAGCAGTTACCGCAGGGGTGACGAAAAACTGTTTTTT
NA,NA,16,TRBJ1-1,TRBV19,CASSIASRWGQPEAFF,TGTGCCAGTAGTATAGCGAGTCGATGGGGGCAGCCTGAAGCTTTCTTT
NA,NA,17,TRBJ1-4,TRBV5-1,CASSFRSRFATNEKLFF,TGCGCCAGCAGCTTCCGTTCCCGTTTTGCAACTAATGAAAAACTGTTTTTT
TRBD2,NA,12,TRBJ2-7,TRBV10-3,CAISEVTSGQDF,TGTGCCATCAGTGAGGTGACTAGCGGGCAAGACTTC
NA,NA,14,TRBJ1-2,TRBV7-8,CASSLGEVRYGYTF,TGTGCCAGCAGCTTAGGGGAGGTCAGATATGGCTACACCTTC